This T cell receptor (beta chain) was identified during a study of blood T cells in healthy people across ages. Extractions gave at least 6 micrograms of total RNA per sample. A J-beta primer mix and a sample-barcoded 5' primer were used in a second PCR of roughly 7 to 12 cycles. From each sample, at least 3 million paired-end reads containing CDR3 were obtained. TCRdb processed the 5' RACE reads anew with MiXCR; each CDR3 protein has one entry. This sample has some 1.4 million distinct CDR3 sequences, with around 39% found just once. Trimming removed 0 bases at V and 7 bases at J, with 9 bases between. The CDR3 is made up of 13 amino acids. The germline CDR1 and CDR2 sequences are LNHNV and YYDKDF (reference sequence). Study-wide results and caveats: Age brought a roughly linear fall in TCR beta diversity measured per million T cells. Naive T cell percentage showed a strong correlation with TCR beta diversity.

This clonotype was recorded a few times. Antigen: not known. This TCR was recovered from a woman under 30 in good health. This chain connects TRBV15 to TRBJ1-1; D call uncertain. What was sequenced was blood. The CDR3 nucleotides are TGTGCCACCAGCAGAGATGAGGGCTATGAAGCTTTCTTT. Amino acids: CATSRDEGYEAFF. The complete variable domain, with remaining parts taken from reference TRBV15 and TRBJ1-1, reads DAMVIQNPRYQVTQFGKPVTLSCSQTLNHNVMYWYQQKSSQAPKLLFHYYDKDFNNEADTPDNFQSRRPNTSFCFLDIRSPGLGDTAMYLCATSRDEGYEAFFGQGTRLTVV.